Sequencing of this TCR beta chain was carried out in a study of untreated major depressive disorder. The CDR3 extends over 15 amino acids. About 95% CD4+ purity was typical by flow cytometry. Whole-study findings and limits: Depressed patients' CD4+ T cells carried increased TRBV05-01 (Vbeta 5.1) usage versus control CD4+ T cells.

This clone occurred once. Antigen unknown. The table came from immunoSEQ multiplex PCR; TCRdb's copy has only in-frame clones and leaves some out. The top ten clones hold 0.6% of a sample with about 20,000 clones, more than 90% of them seen once. The chain uses TRBV21-1 and TRBJ2-7; TRBD1 is the table's D call, not checked against the DNA. TRBV21-1 is a pseudogene segment. The specimen sequenced was CD4+ T cells from PBMCs. This TCR came from a woman aged 40 to 50 with major depressive disorder. The CDR3 region is CASNNQGCRAYEQYV. CDR3 nucleotides: TGTGCCAGCAATAACCAGGGGTGTCGGGCCTACGAGCAGTACGTC.